The clone carrying this T cell receptor beta chain has at least ten counts. The antigen remains undetermined. This entry is derived from a study of T cell repertoires in cytomegalovirus infection. Study as a whole: The public TCR beta signatures pointed to both CMV infection and matching HLA type.

With 5 bases removed from V and 6 bases from J, the gap between germline ends came to 14 bases. Germline V gene lookup returns CDR1 SGHTA and CDR2 FQGNSA. CDR3 length equals 13 residues. TCRdb called the reads again in MiXCR, with one record for every CDR3 protein. The repertoire holds a few hundred thousand distinct CDR3 sequences, with approximately 13% as singletons. The study's findings and limits: Within the response measured ex vivo, HLA-C-restricted CMV-specific TCR beta clonotypes were dominant. Public TCR beta family frequency separated CMV-and-HLA carriers, including in an independent cohort.

This sequence was found in a human donor in good health (CMV status not recorded). Some clones in this sample may be carry-over from other donors' samples. The sample was PBMCs. The V call is TRBV7-2, the J call TRBJ2-7; perhaps D is TRBD1 or TRBD2 (5 bases each). CDR3 amino acids: CASSDPGTPEQYF. CDR3 sequence (DNA): TGTGCCAGCAGCGACCCGGGGACGCCCGAGCAGTACTTC.